The sample holds a few counts of the clone carrying this T cell receptor (beta chain). These data belong to a study of blood T cell repertoires in COVID-19. Study details: Spain, Italy and the United States supplied samples that represented acute and convalescent COVID-19. In each case, the material was cDNA or gDNA derived from T cells, B-cell-depleted T cells, or PBMCs.

How the authors handled the data: Estimated nucleated cell counts came from reference gene primer amplification. The table came from immunoSEQ multiplex PCR; TCRdb's copy has only in-frame clones and leaves some out. V, J and clone size were drawn from that table, and D and trimming were deduced from the DNA. Of a few hundred thousand clones in the sample, approximately 90% were seen once. The Seattle patients, enrolled during active infection, were followed longitudinally. The TCR comes from a man between 18 and 29 years old with COVID-19, enrolled during active disease. The sequencing sample was made of peripheral blood.

Here the CDR3 DNA reads TGTGCCAGCAGAAGAGGCGGTAGCGGGAGTCACGAGCAGTACTTC. This translates into CASRRGGSGSHEQYF. The chain joins TRBV11-2 to TRBJ2-7, with 9 bases matching TRBD2. Trimming removed 6 bases from V and 5 bases from J; junction bases left unmatched: 11. Germline CDR1 is SGHAT and CDR2 is FQNNGV. The CDR3 is 15 residues long.